This record covers a single T cell receptor beta chain. Its antigen is undetermined. Treatment described: 15 to 20 received Ad26.COV2.S at low or high dose, single or two shots; about five received placebo; per-sample allocation not given. Sampling was done on day 63 after the first vaccine or placebo injection. This sample was included in a study of Ad26.COV2.S vaccination and SARS-CoV-2 variants. Study-level findings and limits: People given the vaccine had a wider spike-specific TCR breadth than placebo recipients did.

Generated by immunoSEQ multiplex PCR, the TCRdb table keeps only in-frame clones and is missing some. The sample lists approximately 480,000 clones, roughly 89% occurring once. In germline, CDR1 is ENHRY, CDR2 SYGVKD. V lost 4 bases and J lost 3, with 10 bases in between. CDR3 length equals 13 residues. Sequencing used peripheral blood, obtained in a trial of Ad26.COV2.S vaccine versus placebo. The chain recombines TRBV10-3 with TRBJ2-7; perhaps TRBD2 as D (5 bases). The sequence derives from a person aged 18-60 years who received the Ad26.COV2.S COVID-19 vaccine or a placebo. The CDR3 bases are TGTGCCATCAGTGCCCTCGAGGGCTACGAGCAGTACTTC. Translated: CAISALEGYEQYF.